This passage covers 24 T cell receptor beta chains from one sample sequenced in a study of CD8+CD57+ T cells in acquired aplastic anemia. Sequenced patients had shown CD8+CD57+ cell expansion by flow cytometry. The template for TCR beta VDJ and CDR3 sequence profiling was genomic DNA. TCRdb called the reads again in MiXCR, with one record for every CDR3 protein. In the table there are just over 450,000 distinct CDR3 sequences, roughly 34% of which are singletons. The specimen sequenced was sorted CD4+, CD8+, or CD8+CD57+ T cells (not recorded which) from PBMCs. The receptors originated from a human donor with aplastic anemia.

This clonotype was counted a few times. The rearrangement uses TRBV2 and TRBJ2-5; TRBD2 aligns across 9 bases. Germline CDR1 is SNHLY and CDR2 is FYNNEI. J lost 5 bases, V lost 6 bases, and 7 bases had no gene match. The CDR3 has 14 amino acids. The CDR3 spells CASSTRGGLETQYF. CDR3 DNA sequence: TGTGCCAGCAGCACGCGGGGGGGCCTTGAGACCCAGTACTTC.

This chain uses TRBV20-1 with TRBJ2-3; 12 bases are a match to TRBD2. The CDR3 is 15 amino acids. The V and J ends lost 3 bases and 6 bases, in that order; junction bases with no gene match: 7. Germline V gene sequence: CDR1 DFQATT, CDR2 SNEGSKA (reference sequence). The CDR3 nucleotides are TGCAGTGCTAGGGGGCTAGCGGGGGGGCCGGATACGCAGTATTTT. It translates to CSARGLAGGPDTQYF.

At least ten counts were recorded for this clonotype. V is TRBV14 and J is TRBJ1-6, with 10 bases matching TRBD1. Germline assignment: CDR1 SGHDN and CDR2 FVKESK. The length of the CDR3 is 14 residues. J lost 10 bases, V lost 7 bases, and 7 bases had no gene match. The CDR3 region has the DNA TGTGCCAGCACCCTAGGGACAGGGGAATCACCCCTCCACTTT. Protein product: CASTLGTGESPLHF.

On this clonotype itself: Since the CDR3 does not end with the conserved phenylalanine or tryptophan, this likely comes from a read error. The gene calls are TRBV28 and TRBJ1-5, with unresolved D. CDR1 MDHEN and CDR2 SYDVKM come from the germline V gene. V lost 5 bases to trimming and J lost 2 bases, with 13 bases between them. The CDR3 extends over 15 amino acids. The CDR3 bases are TGTGCCAGCAGTAGCGGGCGGGCGGGCAATCAGCCCCAGCATCTT. This sequence encodes CASSSGRAGNQPQHL.

To note about this clonotype: A single base separates this from a much larger clone, so it may be a read error. The V gene is TRBV7-8, the J gene TRBJ1-1; no clear D. This CDR3 region has 14 residues. Germline V gene data show CDR1 as SGHVS and CDR2 as FQNEAQ. The CDR3, as DNA: TGTCCCAGCACCAAATGGGCCCAAGGGACTGAAGCTTTCTTT. It yields the protein CPSTKWAQGTEAFF.

In this sample, this clonotype turned up many times. V gene TRBV20-1 combines with J gene TRBJ2-3; TRBD2 matches 9 bases. Germline CDR1 is DFQATT and CDR2 is SNEGSKA (reference sequence). Trimming cost V 3 bases and J 5 bases; bases outside gene matches: 3. This CDR3 is built from 13 residues. The CDR3 sequence: CSASQAGGDTQYF. CDR3 DNA: TGCAGTGCTAGTCAAGCGGGAGGAGATACGCAGTATTTT.

The rearrangement links TRBV25-1 to TRBJ1-2; possibly TRBD1 for D (6 bases). In germline, CDR1 is MGHDK, CDR2 SYGVNS. V was clipped by 6 bases and J by 7 bases, with 27 bases between them. CDR3 length: 17 residues. CDR3 bases: TGTGCCAGCAGCCAATTGGGGGCGCAGGGACGGGATCGTGGCTACACCTTC. Protein product: CASSQLGAQGRDRGYTF.

This clonotype was counted at least ten times. The chain links TRBV19 to TRBJ1-5, with D possibly matching TRBD1 (6 bases). Germline V lookup: CDR1 LNHDA, CDR2 SQIVND (reference sequence). This CDR3 is 17 amino acids long. The ends were cut back, 4 bases at V and 0 bases at J, with 16 bases in the middle. The CDR3 region has the DNA TGTGCCAGTAGTAGAACCCACAGGGTAGGTAGCAATCAGCCCCAGCATTTT. Its translation is CASSRTHRVGSNQPQHF.

The CDR3 region is CASSDVGGYTF. The CDR3 DNA follows: TGTGCCAGCAGTGATGTGGGCGGCTACACCTTC. This sequence joins TRBV25-1 and TRBJ1-2; no definite D call. Trimming took 3 bases from V and 8 from J, leaving 7 bases between them. CDR3 length: 11 residues. CDR1 is MGHDK, CDR2 SYGVNS, per germline.

A few counts support this clonotype. The J gene is TRBJ2-1, the V gene TRBV12-3 or TRBV12-4; D is unresolved. The CDR3 has 12 residues. With 5 bases removed from V and 9 bases from J, the gap between germline ends came to 11 bases. The CDR3 coding sequence is TGTGCCAGCAGTCGGTCTAGAGGTGAGCAGTTCTTC. This sequence encodes CASSRSRGEQFF.

The rearrangement uses TRBV6-1 and TRBJ2-7, with TRBD2 identical over 15 bases. Trimming removed 7 bases from V and 3 bases from J; junction bases left unmatched: 4. Germline V gene data show CDR1 as MNHNS and CDR2 as SASEGT. The CDR3 has 15 residues. CDR3 nucleotides: TGTGCCAGCACTGGACTAGCGGGAGGGCTCTACGAGCAGTACTTC. Amino acid sequence: CASTGLAGGLYEQYF.

The chain links TRBV7-2 to TRBJ2-7; 11 positions agree with TRBD2. With V trimmed by 11 bases and J by 3 bases, 9 bases remained unmatched. The CDR3 length is 14 residues. CDR1 and CDR2 (germline): SGHTA, FQGNSA. The CDR3 DNA follows: TGTGCCGCTACGACTAGCGGGGTATTCTACGAGCAGTACGTC. It encodes CAATTSGVFYEQYV.

This clonotype was recorded at least ten times. The rearrangement joins TRBV9 to TRBJ1-3, with D perhaps TRBD1 (5 bases). Germline V lookup: CDR1 SGDLS, CDR2 YYNGEE. Trimming took 4 bases from V and 5 from J, leaving 10 bases between them. The CDR3 has 13 amino acids. The CDR3 region has the DNA TGTGCCAGCAGCATAGGGGAAAGAAACACCATATATTTT. Protein product: CASSIGERNTIYF. Full variable domain (remainder filled in from reference TRBV9 and TRBJ1-3): DSGVTQTPKHLITATGQRVTLRCSPRSGDLSVYWYQQSLDQGLQFLIQYYNGEERAKGNILERFSAQQFPDLHSELNLSSLELGDSALYFCASSIGERNTIYFGEGSWLTVV.

At least ten counts were recorded for this clonotype. The V and J genes are TRBV10-3 and TRBJ2-1; 10 bases are shared with TRBD2. The ends lost 3 bases at V and 1 base at J; junction bases unmatched: 3. The CDR3 is 16 amino acids. Looked up from germline, CDR1 is ENHRY and CDR2 is SYGVKD. CDR3 DNA: TGTGCCATCAGTGATTATAGCGGGAGGTCCTACAATGAGCAGTTCTTC. Translation gives CAISDYSGRSYNEQFF.

The chain employs TRBV10-3 and TRBJ1-1; a possible D gene is TRBD1 (5 bases). This CDR3 has 13 amino acids. The V gene lost 10 bases and the J gene lost 3 bases, with 15 bases spanning the gap. Germline V gene sequence: CDR1 ENHRY, CDR2 SYGVKD. The CDR3 is CASTRGRDTEAFF. In DNA, the CDR3 is TGTGCCAGCACCCGGGGGAGGGACACTGAAGCTTTCTTT.

This clonotype was detected once. The V and J genes are TRBV19 and TRBJ2-7; D might be TRBD1 (6 bases). The germline CDR1 and CDR2 sequences are LNHDA and SQIVND (reference sequence). The CDR3 extends over 15 amino acids. Trimming left V 6 bases short and J 0 bases short, with 15 bases between. In DNA form, the CDR3 reads TGTGCCAGTAGGCTCAGGACGGACAGCTCCTACGAGCAGTACTTC. This translates into CASRLRTDSSYEQYF.

This clonotype was counted ten times or more. The chain recombines TRBV20-1 with TRBJ1-6; D remains unclear. V was clipped by 5 bases and J by 9 bases, with 8 bases between them. The CDR3 is 11 amino acids. Germline loops: CDR1 DFQATT, CDR2 SNEGSKA (reference sequence). The CDR3 here is CSALGISPLHF. The DNA of the CDR3 is TGCAGTGCTTTGGGTATTTCACCCCTCCACTTT.

The chain joins TRBV2 to TRBJ2-5, with D perhaps being TRBD1 or TRBD2 (6 bases each). This CDR3 has 14 residues. Germline CDR1 is SNHLY and CDR2 is FYNNEI. Trimming cost V 7 bases and J 5 bases, with 17 bases left between them. The CDR3 DNA reads as TGTGCCAGCAAGAACGAGGGGGGCCCGGAGACCCAGTACTTC. The encoded protein is CASKNEGGPETQYF.

J is TRBJ2-1 and V is TRBV13; D call uncertain. CDR3 length: 14 amino acids. The V gene lost 4 bases and the J gene lost 0 bases, with 7 bases spanning the gap. Germline V gene data show CDR1 as PRHDT and CDR2 as FYEKMQ (reference sequence). The DNA for the CDR3 is TGTGCCAGCAGCTCGGTGGGCTCCTACAATGAGCAGTTCTTC. This gives the protein CASSSVGSYNEQFF.

There are a few counts of this clonotype. The chain combines TRBV20-1 with TRBJ1-1, with D maybe TRBD1 (5 bases). The V end lost 1 base, the J end lost 1 base, and 10 bases lay between the germline ends. Germline V gene data show CDR1 as DFQATT and CDR2 as SNEGSKA (reference sequence). The CDR3 is 14 amino acids. CDR3 DNA sequence: TGCAGTGCTAGAGTGGGAGGGGCGAACACTGAAGCTTTCTTT. This codes for CSARVGGANTEAFF.

The rearrangement links TRBV10-2 to TRBJ2-7; 9 bases agree with TRBD1. The CDR3 runs 15 residues. V gave up 7 bases and J gave up 3 bases; unmatched junction bases: 10. Germline V gene data show CDR1 as WSHSY and CDR2 as SAAADI. The CDR3 region is CASNRGQGRFYEQYF. CDR3 bases: TGCGCCAGCAATCGGGGACAGGGCCGCTTCTACGAGCAGTACTTC.

This clonotype was counted only a few times. A read error is possible here, since a much larger clone lies one base away. The chain uses TRBV19 and TRBJ2-7; the D gene is possibly TRBD2 (7 bases). The CDR3 contains 13 residues. Germline CDR1 is LNHDA and CDR2 is SQIVND (reference sequence). V gave up 8 bases and J gave up 6 bases, with 17 bases separating them. The CDR3 DNA reads TGTGCCAGTCGCCTAGTGGGAGGGGGCGAGCAGTACTTC. Its protein is CASRLVGGGEQYF.

This clonotype was seen ten or more times. The rearrangement joins TRBV7-2 to TRBJ1-1, with D unresolved. This CDR3 is built from 17 residues. Per germline, CDR1 SGHTA and CDR2 FQGNSA. Trimming left V 1 base short and J 0 bases short, with 15 bases between. The CDR3 DNA reads TGTGCCAGCAGCTTAGGGATAACGGCTGCCATGAACACTGAAGCTTTCTTT. Translating it yields CASSLGITAAMNTEAFF.

The gene calls are TRBV12-3 or TRBV12-4 and TRBJ1-5, with D possibly being TRBD1 (6 bases). V dropped 2 bases and J dropped 2 bases, with 13 bases sitting between them. CDR3 length: 16 amino acids. Here the CDR3 reads CASSLYAGGGNQPQHF. CDR3 coding DNA: TGTGCCAGCAGTTTATATGCGGGGGGCGGCAATCAGCCCCAGCATTTT.